This T cell receptor beta chain was sequenced during a study of T cells in Graves' hyperthyroidism and ophthalmopathy. TCR beta CDR3 sequences were amplified from RNA transcripts. The HTBI primer set served for first-round RT-PCR of the TCR CDR3. TCRdb re-derived calls from the multiplex PCR reads in MiXCR, one entry per CDR3 protein. The table includes around 210,000 distinct CDR3 sequences, roughly a sixth detected once. Germline V gene sequence: CDR1 SGDLS, CDR2 YYNGEE. The V gene end was trimmed by 2 bases and the J gene end by 4 bases; junction bases not matched to a gene: 2. This CDR3 has 14 residues. Note on this clonotype: Its matching antigen is unknown.

Findings and caveats of the study: Ophthalmopathy was predicted by the model a median of approximately 6.6 months ahead of onset. Most thyroid clonotypes expanded above 0.001 appeared in blood too.

Stable Graves' hyperthyroidism meant no ophthalmopathy progression within 18 months. Thyroid ultrasound, orbital computed tomography, clinical symptoms, and serum thyroxine and TRAb underpinned diagnoses. The receptor was derived from a woman between 45 and 60 years old with Graves' hyperthyroidism. Sample: blood. The chain couples TRBV9 to TRBJ2-7; 11 bases map to TRBD2. As DNA, the CDR3 is TGTGCCAGCAGCGTGACTAGCGGGAAGTACGAGCAGTACTTC. Amino acid sequence: CASSVTSGKYEQYF.